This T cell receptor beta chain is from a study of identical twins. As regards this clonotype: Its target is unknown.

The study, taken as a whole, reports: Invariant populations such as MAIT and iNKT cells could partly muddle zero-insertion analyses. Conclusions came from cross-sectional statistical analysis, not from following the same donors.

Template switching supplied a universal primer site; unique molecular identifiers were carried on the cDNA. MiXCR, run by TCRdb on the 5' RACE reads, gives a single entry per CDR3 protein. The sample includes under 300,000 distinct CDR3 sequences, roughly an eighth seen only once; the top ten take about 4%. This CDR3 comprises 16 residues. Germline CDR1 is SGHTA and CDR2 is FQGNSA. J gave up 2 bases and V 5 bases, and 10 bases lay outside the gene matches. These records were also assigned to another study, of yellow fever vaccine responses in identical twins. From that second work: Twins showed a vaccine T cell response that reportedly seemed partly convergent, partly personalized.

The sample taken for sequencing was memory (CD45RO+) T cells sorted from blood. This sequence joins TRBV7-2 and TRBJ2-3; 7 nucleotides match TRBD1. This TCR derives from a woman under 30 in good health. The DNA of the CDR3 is TGTGCCAGCAGCCCATTCAGGGACAGTAACACAGATACGCAGTATTTT. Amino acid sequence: CASSPFRDSNTDTQYF.